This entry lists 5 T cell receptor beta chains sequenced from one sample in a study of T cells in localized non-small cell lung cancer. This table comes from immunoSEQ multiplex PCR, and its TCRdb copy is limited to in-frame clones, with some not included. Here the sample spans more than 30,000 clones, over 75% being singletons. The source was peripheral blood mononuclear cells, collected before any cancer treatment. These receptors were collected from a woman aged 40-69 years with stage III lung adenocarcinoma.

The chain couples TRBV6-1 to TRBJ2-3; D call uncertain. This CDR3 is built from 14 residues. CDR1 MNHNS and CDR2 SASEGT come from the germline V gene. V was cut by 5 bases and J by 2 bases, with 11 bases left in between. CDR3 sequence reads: CASSLGDITDTQYF. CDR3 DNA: TGTGCCAGCAGTCTTGGAGATATCACAGATACGCAGTATTTT.

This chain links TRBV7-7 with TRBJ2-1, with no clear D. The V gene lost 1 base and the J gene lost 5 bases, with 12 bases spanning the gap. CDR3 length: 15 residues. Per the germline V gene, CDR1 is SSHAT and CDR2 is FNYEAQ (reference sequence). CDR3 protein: CASSLGLVVDNEQFF. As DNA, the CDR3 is TGTGCCAGCAGCTTAGGCCTAGTGGTAGACAATGAGCAGTTCTTC.

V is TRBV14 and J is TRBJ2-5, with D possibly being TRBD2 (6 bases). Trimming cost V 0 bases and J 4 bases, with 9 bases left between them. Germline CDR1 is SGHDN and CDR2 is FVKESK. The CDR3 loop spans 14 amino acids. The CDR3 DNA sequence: TGTGCCAGCAGCCAAGACTGGCGGGGAGAGACCCAGTACTTC. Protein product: CASSQDWRGETQYF.

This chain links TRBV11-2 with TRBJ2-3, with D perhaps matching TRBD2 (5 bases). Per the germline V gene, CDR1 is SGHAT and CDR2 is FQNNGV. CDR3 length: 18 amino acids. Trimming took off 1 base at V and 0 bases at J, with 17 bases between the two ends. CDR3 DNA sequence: TGTGCCAGCAGCTTAGGAGACGCGCGGGCGGCTAGCACAGATACGCAGTATTTT. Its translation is CASSLGDARAASTDTQYF.

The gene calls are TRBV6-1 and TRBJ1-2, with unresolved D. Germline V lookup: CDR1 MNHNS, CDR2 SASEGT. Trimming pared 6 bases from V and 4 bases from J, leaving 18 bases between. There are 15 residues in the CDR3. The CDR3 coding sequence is TGTGCCAGCAGCCCAGAGGTCCACTCCTTCTATGGCTACACCTTC. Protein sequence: CASSPEVHSFYGYTF.